These T cell receptor beta chains were read from a single sample in a study of CD4 and CD8 cells across lung adenocarcinoma regions. MiXCR, applied by TCRdb to the PCR reads, yields one record per CDR3 protein. Counted here are some 25,000 distinct CDR3 sequences, 53% occurring once; the ten biggest clones make up approximately 45%. Specimen: CD8+ T cells from the center of a lung tumor. Receptor source: a male donor with lung adenocarcinoma. The CD4 and CD8 labels of this study may be unreliable. CDR3s leave out the opening cysteine and the closing phenylalanine or tryptophan. A D gene is named only where the DNA matches it firmly.

ASSSPAGQGAPGANVQY,TRBV27,TRBD1,TRBJ2-6
ASSLGLNNEQY,TRBV7-2,NA,NA
ASSQGRGTEAF,TRBV3-1,NA,TRBJ1-1
ASDTGLGGKDIQY,TRBV6-1,TRBD2,TRBJ2-4
AGGGGRDKDTQY,TRBV6-1,TRBD2,TRBJ2-3
ASSPGSGETNTGELF,TRBV6-1,NA,TRBJ2-2
ASGPTGGDSPLH,TRBV6-1,TRBD1,TRBJ1-6
ASSEGNGGGDTDTQY,TRBV6-1,NA,NA
ASSLEGAVGYT,TRBV27,TRBD1,TRBJ1-2
ASSPQGLAGAPYNEQF,TRBV9,TRBD2,TRBJ2-1
ASSKPGVGARPSDTQY,TRBV27,NA,NA
ASSFARDYGTDTQY,TRBV5-1,NA,TRBJ2-3
SASRQGGSTIY,TRBV20-1,NA,TRBJ1-3
ARTTQGKLGEQY,TRBV30,NA,TRBJ2-5
ASRQLAGGGGANVLT,TRBV6-5,TRBD2,TRBJ2-6
ASSLTGSSYEQY,TRBV7-8,NA,TRBJ2-7
ASTRWAGEGEQF,TRBV6-5,TRBD2,TRBJ2-1
AVSSLGAKNMQY,TRBV10-1,NA,TRBJ2-4
ASSVSGTGVRDTQY,TRBV6-1,TRBD1,TRBJ2-3
ASSQDPGRVSLYEQY,TRBV3-1,NA,NA
ASEKVVFGTQY,TRBV6-1,NA,TRBJ2-3
ASSPPPLAGNPGNEQF,TRBV27,TRBD2,TRBJ2-1
ASSPRGRVYEQY,TRBV6-1,TRBD1,NA
AISGAGVSAETQY,TRBV10-3,NA,TRBJ2-5
ASSRSGRGNKNIQY,TRBV6-1,TRBD2,TRBJ2-4
ASSLGAGVAETQY,TRBV11-1,TRBD2,TRBJ2-5
ASSLRRRLYNEQF,TRBV7-8,NA,NA
AGSEGPDPDTQY,TRBV10-1,NA,TRBJ2-3
ASSSRDWQGTQY,TRBV7-2,NA,TRBJ2-3
ASSLGTGPQETQY,TRBV5-1,TRBD1,TRBJ2-5
ASSRTGTVAYEQY,TRBV6-1,NA,NA
ASSPHPSGKETQY,TRBV5-1,TRBD2,TRBJ2-5
ASSLGVWNWAQETQY,TRBV5-1,NA,NA
ASTARAGASPHEQF,TRBV6-1,NA,TRBJ2-1
ASSLGRYNEQF,TRBV6-1,NA,TRBJ2-1